These T cell receptor beta chains were read from a single sample in a study of memory CD4+ T cells and cytomegalovirus serostatus. Only in-frame clones appear in the TCRdb table, and some are missing; sequencing was by immunoSEQ multiplex PCR. This repertoire shows tens of thousands of clones, about 81% found once; its top ten account for around 1.1%. The sequencing sample was made of memory CD4+ T cells from blood. These receptor sequences come from an adult in good health and CMV-seronegative. The CDR3 runs from the conserved cysteine through the conserved F or W. The order of the fields is V gene, J gene, clone size, D gene, CDR3 protein, CDR3 DNA. D genes are given only for firm matches. A clone size is listed for some rows: how often the clone was seen (once, few, many), or a class if it is expanded.

V gene: TRBV6-5
J gene: TRBJ1-3
clone size: -
D gene: -
CDR3 protein: CASIADGNTIYF
CDR3 DNA: TGTGCCAGTATTGCTGATGGAAACACCATATATTTT

V gene: TRBV5-1
J gene: TRBJ1-4
clone size: -
D gene: -
CDR3 protein: CASSLEQRKNEKLFF
CDR3 DNA: TGCGCCAGCAGCTTGGAACAAAGGAAGAATGAAAAACTGTTTTTT

V gene: TRBV18
J gene: TRBJ2-3
clone size: -
D gene: TRBD1
CDR3 protein: CASTPTGSTDTQYF
CDR3 DNA: TGTGCCAGCACCCCGACAGGGAGCACAGATACGCAGTATTTT

V gene: TRBV15
J gene: TRBJ2-7
clone size: -
D gene: TRBD1
CDR3 protein: CATSKGGQGAAEQYF
CDR3 DNA: TGTGCCACCAGCAAAGGGGGACAGGGGGCTGCCGAGCAGTACTTC

V gene: TRBV9
J gene: TRBJ2-7
clone size: -
D gene: -
CDR3 protein: CASSVPLSYEQYF
CDR3 DNA: TGTGCCAGCAGCGTCCCCCTCTCCTACGAGCAGTACTTC

V gene: TRBV7-8
J gene: TRBJ1-2
clone size: once
D gene: -
CDR3 protein: CASSLVGIGGYTF
CDR3 DNA: TGTGCCAGCAGCTTAGTAGGGATAGGGGGCTACACCTTC

V gene: TRBV4-3
J gene: TRBJ2-1
clone size: -
D gene: TRBD1
CDR3 protein: CASSHDTGGLAQRQFF
CDR3 DNA: TGCGCCAGCAGCCACGATACAGGGGGCCTGGCCCAGAGGCAGTTCTTC

V gene: TRBV6-5
J gene: TRBJ1-6
clone size: -
D gene: -
CDR3 protein: CASSSWGGLHF
CDR3 DNA: TGTGCCAGCAGTTCCTGGGGGGGGCTCCACTTT

V gene: TRBV19
J gene: TRBJ2-2
clone size: once
D gene: TRBD1
CDR3 protein: CASTPGQRNTGELFF
CDR3 DNA: TGTGCCAGTACCCCGGGACAGAGAAACACCGGGGAGCTGTTTTTT

V gene: TRBV10-3
J gene: TRBJ2-1
clone size: -
D gene: -
CDR3 protein: CAISEGGPPNEQFF
CDR3 DNA: TGTGCCATCAGTGAGGGAGGGCCCCCGAATGAGCAGTTCTTC

V gene: TRBV27
J gene: TRBJ1-2
clone size: -
D gene: TRBD1
CDR3 protein: CASSPRTGPYGYTF
CDR3 DNA: TGTGCCAGCAGTCCCCGGACAGGGCCCTATGGCTACACCTTC

V gene: TRBV27
J gene: TRBJ2-3
clone size: -
D gene: -
CDR3 protein: CASSLGGPDNTDTQYF
CDR3 DNA: TGTGCCAGCAGCTTGGGGGGCCCCGATAACACAGATACGCAGTATTTT

V gene: TRBV6-5
J gene: TRBJ2-7
clone size: -
D gene: -
CDR3 protein: CASSSTNYEQYF
CDR3 DNA: TGTGCCAGCAGTTCTACCAACTACGAGCAGTACTTC

V gene: TRBV28
J gene: TRBJ2-5
clone size: -
D gene: -
CDR3 protein: CASKSQGAREQYF
CDR3 DNA: TGTGCCAGCAAGTCGCAGGGGGCGCGGGAGCAGTACTTC

V gene: TRBV6-1
J gene: TRBJ2-7
clone size: -
D gene: TRBD2
CDR3 protein: CASSDLAGAYEQYF
CDR3 DNA: TGTGCCAGCAGTGACCTAGCGGGAGCATACGAGCAGTACTTC

V gene: TRBV6-1
J gene: TRBJ2-6
clone size: -
D gene: TRBD1
CDR3 protein: CALGQPSGANVLTF
CDR3 DNA: TGTGCCTTGGGACAGCCCTCTGGGGCCAACGTCCTGACTTTC

V gene: TRBV12-5
J gene: TRBJ1-2
clone size: -
D gene: TRBD1
CDR3 protein: CASGTGFSSYTF
CDR3 DNA: TGTGCTAGTGGGACAGGGTTCTCTTCCTACACCTTC

V gene: TRBV19
J gene: TRBJ2-1
clone size: once
D gene: -
CDR3 protein: CASNLHPLSYNEQFF
CDR3 DNA: TGTGCCAGTAACTTGCACCCCCTCTCTTACAATGAGCAGTTCTTC

V gene: TRBV7-9
J gene: TRBJ1-1
clone size: -
D gene: -
CDR3 protein: CASRGAAGCEAFF
CDR3 DNA: TGTGCCAGCAGGGGAGCGGCAGGGTGTGAAGCTTTCTTT

V gene: TRBV7-2
J gene: TRBJ1-2
clone size: -
D gene: -
CDR3 protein: CASSITRDDYGYTF
CDR3 DNA: TGTGCCAGCAGCATTACCAGGGATGACTATGGCTACACCTTC

V gene: TRBV19
J gene: TRBJ1-2
clone size: -
D gene: -
CDR3 protein: CASSSTGMGIYGYTF
CDR3 DNA: TGTGCCAGTAGTTCTACCGGGATGGGGATATATGGCTACACCTTC

V gene: TRBV11-3
J gene: TRBJ2-1
clone size: -
D gene: -
CDR3 protein: CASGRQQGSDEQFF
CDR3 DNA: TGTGCCAGCGGCCGACAACAGGGAAGCGATGAGCAGTTCTTC

V gene: TRBV5-1
J gene: TRBJ2-1
clone size: -
D gene: TRBD2
CDR3 protein: CASTIAGGPYNEQFF
CDR3 DNA: TGCGCCAGCACAATAGCGGGAGGGCCCTACAATGAGCAGTTCTTC

V gene: TRBV2
J gene: TRBJ1-5
clone size: -
D gene: -
CDR3 protein: CASSEENLNNQPQHF
CDR3 DNA: TGTGCCAGCAGTGAAGAGAATTTGAACAATCAGCCCCAGCATTTT

V gene: TRBV7-3
J gene: TRBJ2-1
clone size: once
D gene: -
CDR3 protein: CASTSVVGGPWNEQFF
CDR3 DNA: TGTGCCAGCACCTCTGTGGTTGGGGGCCCGTGGAATGAGCAGTTCTTC

V gene: TRBV11-2
J gene: TRBJ2-3
clone size: -
D gene: -
CDR3 protein: CASSLARRALPGGTDTQYF
CDR3 DNA: TGTGCCAGCAGCTTAGCTAGGCGGGCACTCCCTGGGGGCACAGATACGCAGTATTTT

V gene: TRBV7-2
J gene: TRBJ2-5
clone size: -
D gene: -
CDR3 protein: CASSQMDLTQETQYF
CDR3 DNA: TGTGCCAGCAGTCAAATGGATCTTACACAAGAGACCCAGTACTTC

V gene: TRBV6-1
J gene: TRBJ1-5
clone size: -
D gene: -
CDR3 protein: CASAGAPEVQHF
CDR3 DNA: TGTGCCAGTGCCGGGGCCCCAGAGGTCCAGCATTTT

V gene: TRBV5-8
J gene: TRBJ1-1
clone size: few
D gene: -
CDR3 protein: CASSLGPANTEAFF
CDR3 DNA: TGTGCCAGCAGCTTGGGGCCGGCGAACACTGAAGCTTTCTTT

V gene: TRBV11-2
J gene: TRBJ2-7
clone size: -
D gene: TRBD2
CDR3 protein: CASSLERELEQYF
CDR3 DNA: TGTGCCAGCAGCTTAGAGCGGGAGCTCGAGCAGTACTTC

V gene: TRBV10-2
J gene: TRBJ1-1
clone size: -
D gene: -
CDR3 protein: CASSEARGDTEAFF
CDR3 DNA: TGCGCCAGCAGTGAGGCCAGGGGAGACACTGAAGCTTTCTTT

V gene: TRBV6-6
J gene: TRBJ2-3
clone size: -
D gene: -
CDR3 protein: CASSSPPEGTDTQYF
CDR3 DNA: TGTGCCAGCAGTTCACCCCCGGAAGGCACAGATACGCAGTATTTT

V gene: TRBV28
J gene: TRBJ2-5
clone size: -
D gene: TRBD1
CDR3 protein: CASSQWTGEETQYF
CDR3 DNA: TGTGCCAGCAGTCAGTGGACAGGGGAGGAGACCCAGTACTTC

V gene: TRBV7-9
J gene: TRBJ2-1
clone size: -
D gene: -
CDR3 protein: CASSLGGAGSGNEQFF
CDR3 DNA: TGTGCCAGCAGCTTAGGGGGGGCAGGGAGTGGCAATGAGCAGTTCTTC

V gene: TRBV6-4
J gene: TRBJ2-7
clone size: -
D gene: TRBD1
CDR3 protein: CASSVQGQGPYEQYF
CDR3 DNA: TGTGCCAGCAGCGTCCAGGGACAGGGGCCTTACGAGCAGTACTTC

V gene: TRBV27
J gene: TRBJ1-5
clone size: -
D gene: TRBD1
CDR3 protein: CASSLGDRDQPQHF
CDR3 DNA: TGTGCCAGCAGTTTAGGGGACAGGGATCAGCCCCAGCATTTT

V gene: TRBV11-2
J gene: TRBJ2-1
clone size: -
D gene: -
CDR3 protein: CASSLAVGGRPRRGNEQFF
CDR3 DNA: TGTGCCAGCAGCTTAGCGGTAGGGGGGAGGCCGCGCCGAGGCAATGAGCAGTTCTTC

V gene: TRBV7-9
J gene: TRBJ1-1
clone size: few
D gene: -
CDR3 protein: CASSPQGSMNTEAFF
CDR3 DNA: TGTGCCAGCAGCCCTCAGGGGTCAATGAACACTGAAGCTTTCTTT

V gene: TRBV28
J gene: TRBJ2-7
clone size: -
D gene: -
CDR3 protein: CASRIDRNYEQYF
CDR3 DNA: TGTGCCAGTCGAATCGACAGGAACTACGAGCAGTACTTC

V gene: TRBV27
J gene: TRBJ1-2
clone size: -
D gene: -
CDR3 protein: CASRPFRDVGSNYGYTF
CDR3 DNA: TGTGCCAGCAGACCCTTCAGGGACGTCGGATCTAACTATGGCTACACCTTC

V gene: TRBV2
J gene: TRBJ1-5
clone size: once
D gene: TRBD1
CDR3 protein: CASILDRGRVQPQHF
CDR3 DNA: TGTGCCAGCATTCTAGACAGGGGGCGGGTGCAGCCCCAGCATTTT

V gene: TRBV10-3
J gene: TRBJ1-1
clone size: -
D gene: -
CDR3 protein: CAISDSGTLNTEAFF
CDR3 DNA: TGTGCCATCAGTGATTCCGGGACACTGAACACTGAAGCTTTCTTT

V gene: TRBV7-6
J gene: TRBJ2-1
clone size: -
D gene: TRBD1
CDR3 protein: CASSGRQGAGYEQFF
CDR3 DNA: TGTGCCAGCAGCGGGCGACAGGGGGCAGGCTATGAGCAGTTCTTC

V gene: TRBV7-2
J gene: TRBJ1-1
clone size: -
D gene: TRBD1
CDR3 protein: CASKGGPSNTEAFF
CDR3 DNA: TGTGCCAGTAAAGGGGGCCCCTCTAACACTGAAGCTTTCTTT

V gene: TRBV5-6
J gene: TRBJ2-3
clone size: -
D gene: -
CDR3 protein: CASSLYTRAGDTQYF
CDR3 DNA: TGTGCCAGCAGCTTATACACTCGGGCAGGGGATACGCAGTATTTT

V gene: TRBV7-8
J gene: TRBJ2-5
clone size: -
D gene: TRBD2
CDR3 protein: CASSPNGLAPKETQYF
CDR3 DNA: TGTGCCAGCAGCCCCAACGGACTAGCCCCTAAAGAGACCCAGTACTTC

V gene: TRBV5-5
J gene: TRBJ1-3
clone size: once
D gene: -
CDR3 protein: CASSSTGVSGNTIYF
CDR3 DNA: TGTGCCAGCAGCAGCACAGGTGTTTCTGGAAACACCATATATTTT

V gene: TRBV18
J gene: TRBJ1-4
clone size: -
D gene: TRBD1
CDR3 protein: CASSPGQNEKLFF
CDR3 DNA: TGTGCCAGCTCACCGGGACAGAATGAAAAACTGTTTTTT

V gene: TRBV2
J gene: TRBJ1-2
clone size: once
D gene: -
CDR3 protein: CASSEGVLIGYTF
CDR3 DNA: TGTGCCAGCAGTGAGGGGGTACTAATTGGCTACACCTTC

V gene: TRBV28
J gene: TRBJ2-3
clone size: -
D gene: -
CDR3 protein: CASRPSGSTDTQYF
CDR3 DNA: TGTGCCAGCAGACCCAGCGGGAGCACAGATACGCAGTATTTT

V gene: TRBV7-9
J gene: TRBJ2-7
clone size: -
D gene: -
CDR3 protein: CASSSGSSSYEQYF
CDR3 DNA: TGTGCCAGCAGCTCCGGTTCGAGCTCCTACGAGCAGTACTTC

V gene: TRBV5-1
J gene: TRBJ1-1
clone size: -
D gene: -
CDR3 protein: CASSLTTLTGLNTEAFF
CDR3 DNA: TGCGCCAGCAGCCTAACAACCTTAACAGGTTTGAACACTGAAGCTTTCTTT

V gene: TRBV4-3
J gene: TRBJ2-7
clone size: -
D gene: TRBD2
CDR3 protein: CASSQDLKLAGGRSYEQYF
CDR3 DNA: TGCGCCAGCAGCCAAGATCTGAAACTAGCGGGAGGGCGGTCCTACGAGCAGTACTTC

V gene: TRBV2
J gene: TRBJ1-4
clone size: -
D gene: -
CDR3 protein: CASTRLRTTNEKLFF
CDR3 DNA: TGTGCCAGTACTAGACTCCGCACAACTAATGAAAAACTGTTTTTT

V gene: TRBV4-1
J gene: TRBJ2-1
clone size: -
D gene: -
CDR3 protein: CASSQGLRYNEQFF
CDR3 DNA: TGCGCCAGCAGCCAAGGTTTGAGATACAATGAGCAGTTCTTC